The 26 T cell receptor beta chains in this list originate from one sample, sequenced in a study of cytomegalovirus exposure and HLA in healthy donors. Researchers ran the PCR with 60 Vbeta and 13 Jbeta primers. Using immunoSEQ multiplex PCR, the repertoire was profiled, and TCRdb retains in-frame clones only, with some absent. The data contain 110,000 to 150,000 clones, roughly 80% of them singletons. The sample taken for sequencing was PBMCs. These receptor sequences come from a man aged 35-49 years in good health and CMV-seropositive.

CDR3 residues: CASSAGQGYYGYTF. The CDR3 nucleotides read TGTGCCAGCAGCGCGGGACAGGGATACTATGGCTACACCTTC. This chain joins TRBV5-6 and TRBJ1-2; TRBD1 aligns across 9 bases. The CDR3 contains 14 residues. V shed 4 bases and J 3 bases; nucleotides not matched to a gene: 4. Germline CDR1 SGHDT, CDR2 YYEEEE.

This clone has more than one count but fewer than ten. V and J are TRBV7-2 and TRBJ1-4; weak D call: TRBD1 (5 bases). Germline-derived CDR1 and CDR2 are SGHTA and FQGNSA. V was pared by 2 bases and J by 7 bases, with 20 bases between. The CDR3 extends over 17 amino acids. CDR3 DNA sequence: TGTGCCAGCAGCTTATATGCGGGGGGACTCGGAGGTGAAAAACTGTTTTTT. Translated: CASSLYAGGLGGEKLFF.

J is TRBJ2-7 and V is TRBV4-1, with D unclear. Germline values: CDR1 MGHRA, CDR2 YSYEKL. CDR3 length: 16 amino acids. V lost 2 bases to trimming and J lost 6 bases, with 20 bases between them. CDR3 in amino acids: CASSQSPSGLTAEQYF. Here the CDR3 DNA reads TGCGCCAGCAGCCAATCCCCCTCCGGGTTAACGGCCGAGCAGTACTTC.

The V call is TRBV9, the J call TRBJ2-1; 10 bases map to TRBD2. This CDR3 contains 17 residues. Trimming at V came to 1 base and at J to 6 bases, leaving 10 bases not matched to a gene. Germline V gene data show CDR1 as SGDLS and CDR2 as YYNGEE. CDR3 nucleotides: TGTGCCAGCAGCGTATTGGCTAGCGGGAGTGTGCGCAATGAGCAGTTCTTC. Residues: CASSVLASGSVRNEQFF.

The chain carries TRBV9 and TRBJ2-5; perhaps TRBD1 as D (6 bases). Trimming took 4 bases from V and 2 from J, leaving 15 bases between them. The germline CDR1 and CDR2 sequences are SGDLS and YYNGEE. This CDR3 comprises 15 residues. The CDR3 loop is CASSRGQGVQETQYF. CDR3 coding DNA: TGTGCCAGCAGCAGGGGACAAGGGGTTCAAGAGACCCAGTACTTC. Full variable domain (rest looked up from reference TRBV9 and TRBJ2-5): DSGVTQTPKHLITATGQRVTLRCSPRSGDLSVYWYQQSLDQGLQFLIQYYNGEERAKGNILERFSAQQFPDLHSELNLSSLELGDSALYFCASSRGQGVQETQYFGPGTRLLVL.

This clone was seen a few times. The V and J genes are TRBV12-5 and TRBJ1-2; no firm D call. V lost 6 bases and J 1 base, leaving 9 bases between the germline ends. Germline values: CDR1 LGHNT, CDR2 FRNRAP. This CDR3 spans 13 amino acids. For the CDR3, the DNA is TGTGCTAGTGGCGACGGGAATAACTATGGCTACACCTTC. Amino acid sequence: CASGDGNNYGYTF.

V usage is TRBV11-3 and J usage is TRBJ2-2, with TRBD1 matching 9 bases. J was trimmed by 6 bases and V by 5 bases; bases with no gene match: 7. Germline CDR1 SGHNT, CDR2 YENEEA. The CDR3 has 15 amino acids. CDR3 sequence: CASSLRTGAAGELFF. The CDR3 nucleotides read TGTGCCAGCAGCCTCCGGACAGGGGCAGCCGGGGAGCTGTTTTTT.

J is TRBJ2-7 and V is TRBV6-6; 9 positions match TRBD1. The CDR3 contains 14 residues. Germline V gene sequence: CDR1 MNHNY, CDR2 SVGAGI (reference sequence). Unmatched junction bases numbered 6, after V lost 2 bases and J lost 7 bases. The CDR3, as DNA: TGTGCCAGCAGTTACGAACAGGGGGCGCGGGAGCAGTACTTC. Its protein is CASSYEQGAREQYF.

The chain is built from TRBV6-1 and TRBJ2-7; D is uncertain. The CDR3 covers 11 residues. V was shortened by 6 bases and J by 5 bases, with 8 bases between the two germline ends. From germline, CDR1 is MNHNS and CDR2 SASEGT. CDR3 sequence reads: CASRVGDEQYF. CDR3 bases: TGTGCCAGCAGGGTCGGAGACGAGCAGTACTTC.

The rearrangement joins TRBV9 to TRBJ2-1; no firm D call. Trimming removed 7 bases from V and 6 bases from J, with 5 bases in between. Germline lookup yields CDR1 SGDLS and CDR2 YYNGEE. The CDR3 runs 10 residues. The CDR3 loop reads CASAGNEQFF. The CDR3 DNA sequence: TGTGCCAGCGCCGGCAATGAGCAGTTCTTC.

CDR3: CAWCLARTSGRSIQYF. For the CDR3, the DNA is TGTGCCTGGTGTTTAGCGAGGACTAGCGGGAGGTCCATTCAGTACTTC. The chain is built from TRBV30 and TRBJ2-4, with 14 bases fitting TRBD2. Germline lookup yields CDR1 GTSNPN and CDR2 SVGIG (reference sequence). V was clipped by 5 bases and J by 9 bases; unmatched bases: 12. This CDR3 is 16 amino acids long.

The genes are TRBV4-3 and TRBJ1-6; 7 positions match TRBD1. This CDR3 has 13 residues. Germline V CDR1 and CDR2: LGHNA, YSLEER. Trimming cost V 4 bases and J 7 bases; bases outside gene matches: 1. CDR3 residues: CASSPQGNSPLHF. The DNA of the CDR3 is TGCGCCAGCAGCCCACAGGGGAATTCACCCCTCCACTTT.

The chain combines TRBV7-2 with TRBJ2-7, with TRBD1 matching over 8 bases. The germline V gene has CDR1 SGHTA and CDR2 FQGNSA. The CDR3 runs 12 residues. Losses at the gene ends were 5 bases for V and 9 bases for J; bases not matched to a gene: 6. CDR3 sequence: CASSPGQGAQYF. The CDR3 region has the DNA TGTGCCAGCAGCCCAGGACAGGGCGCGCAGTACTTC. Looking up the rest from reference TRBV7-2 and TRBJ2-7 gives the full variable domain: GAGVSQSPSNKVTEKGKDVELRCDPISGHTALYWYRQSLGQGLEFLIYFQGNSAPDKSGLPSDRFSAERTGGSVSTLTIQRTQQEDSAVYLCASSPGQGAQYFGPGTRLTVT.

This clone was recorded only once. This chain connects TRBV4-1 to TRBJ2-5; D is uncertain. Germline CDR1 is MGHRA and CDR2 is YSYEKL. The ends were cut back, 1 base at V and 2 bases at J, with 8 bases in the middle. The CDR3 consists of 14 residues. In DNA, the CDR3 is TGCGCCAGCAGCCAAGGAAACGGGCAAGAGACCCAGTACTTC. Protein sequence: CASSQGNGQETQYF.

The chain carries TRBV10-3 and TRBJ1-6, with D tentatively TRBD1 (6 bases). Germline CDR1 is ENHRY and CDR2 is SYGVKD. CDR3 length equals 13 residues. Trimming cost V 7 bases and J 10 bases, with 14 bases left between them. In DNA, the CDR3 is TGTGCCATCAAGGGGGACCGATACTCACCCCTCCACTTT. Its protein is CAIKGDRYSPLHF.

This clone is a singleton in its sample. This chain links TRBV7-2 with TRBJ1-2; D is unclear. V was shortened by 3 bases and J by 8 bases, with 10 bases between the two germline ends. Germline assignment: CDR1 SGHTA and CDR2 FQGNSA. The CDR3 runs 12 residues. DNA of the CDR3: TGTGCCAGCAGCTTCCGGACTGGCGGCTACACCTTC. This translates into CASSFRTGGYTF.

This sequence joins TRBV30 and TRBJ1-1; unclear D gene. The germline gives CDR1 GTSNPN, CDR2 SVGIG (reference sequence). Trimming left V 0 bases short and J 8 bases short, with 13 bases between. This CDR3 spans 13 amino acids. CDR3 sequence reads: CAWSVRQALEAFF. In nucleotides, the CDR3 is TGTGCCTGGAGTGTACGGCAGGCCCTCGAAGCTTTCTTT.

This clone was seen more than once but under ten times. The chain uses TRBV10-3 and TRBJ2-1; perhaps TRBD2 as D (6 bases). CDR1 is ENHRY and CDR2 is SYGVKD in the germline V gene. The CDR3 runs 15 residues. V was clipped by 0 bases and J by 1 base, with 7 bases between them. Written as DNA, the CDR3 is TGTGCCATCAGTGAGTCGGGGGGATCCTACAATGAGCAGTTCTTC. This translates into CAISESGGSYNEQFF.

The chain has TRBV5-4 and TRBJ2-7, with a possible D match to TRBD2 (5 bases). Per the germline V gene, CDR1 is SGHNT and CDR2 is YYREEE (reference sequence). The CDR3 is made up of 12 amino acids. The CDR3: CAWVGDSYEQYF. The CDR3 DNA reads TGTGCTTGGGTCGGGGATTCCTACGAGCAGTACTTC. The full variable domain, completed using reference TRBV5-4 and TRBJ2-7, is ETGVTQSPTHLIKTRGQQVTLRCSSQSGHNTVSWYQQALGQGPQFIFQYYREEENGRGNFPPRFSGLQFPNYSSELNVNALELDDSALYLCAWVGDSYEQYFGPGTRLTVT.

The chain couples TRBV9 to TRBJ2-7; maybe TRBD2 (5 bases). CDR1 SGDLS and CDR2 YYNGEE come from the germline V gene. The CDR3 is made up of 15 amino acids. V was trimmed by 1 base and J by 3 bases, leaving 14 bases between them. The DNA for the CDR3 is TGTGCCAGCAGCGTAACGGGTCGCACTAGCTACGAGCAGTACTTC. Translation gives CASSVTGRTSYEQYF. Based on the CDR3 plus reference TRBV9 and TRBJ2-7, the full variable domain is DSGVTQTPKHLITATGQRVTLRCSPRSGDLSVYWYQQSLDQGLQFLIQYYNGEERAKGNILERFSAQQFPDLHSELNLSSLELGDSALYFCASSVTGRTSYEQYFGPGTRLTVT.

V is TRBV6-5 and J is TRBJ2-3; perhaps TRBD1 as D (6 bases). Germline V CDR1 and CDR2: MNHEY, SVGAGI. With 6 bases removed from V and 0 bases from J, the gap between germline ends came to 10 bases. This CDR3 region has 14 residues. As DNA, the CDR3 is TGTGCCAGCAGGCAGGGGTTTAGCACAGATACGCAGTATTTT. Its translation is CASRQGFSTDTQYF.

This chain connects TRBV7-2 to TRBJ2-7; tentative D call: TRBD2 (6 bases). This CDR3 contains 12 residues. Deletions cut 0 bases from V and 10 bases from J, with 10 bases between. From germline, CDR1 is SGHTA and CDR2 FQGNSA. The CDR3 sequence: CASSLARSGQYF. As DNA, the CDR3 is TGTGCCAGCAGCTTAGCGCGTAGCGGACAGTACTTC.

In this sample, this clone turned up once. The V gene is TRBV18, the J gene TRBJ1-2; perhaps TRBD1 as D (5 bases). Germline lookup yields CDR1 KGHSH and CDR2 LQKENI. Trimming pared 3 bases from V and 8 bases from J, leaving 16 bases between. The CDR3 sequence is 14 residues long. CDR3 coding DNA: TGTGCCAGCTCACCGGACTCGGGACTCCGAGGCTACACCTTC. It specifies CASSPDSGLRGYTF.

The chain has TRBV27 and TRBJ2-1, with 7 bases fitting TRBD2. CDR1 is MNHEY and CDR2 is SMNVEV in the germline V gene (reference sequence). The CDR3 is made up of 16 amino acids. V dropped 4 bases and J dropped 3; count of bases not matched to a gene: 9. The CDR3 nucleotides are TGTGCCAGCAGTTCCCCGGGGGGAGGCCTCTACAATGAGCAGTTCTTC. Its protein is CASSSPGGGLYNEQFF.

CDR3 DNA sequence: TGTGCCAGCAGTTTATCGCGGGGGGCGGACTATGGCTACACCTTC. It encodes CASSLSRGADYGYTF. V and J are TRBV27 and TRBJ1-2; tentative D call: TRBD1 (6 bases). The germline V gene has CDR1 MNHEY and CDR2 SMNVEV (reference sequence). The CDR3 extends over 15 amino acids. The V end was cut by 0 bases, the J end by 3 bases, with 11 bases between.

The J gene is TRBJ2-5, the V gene TRBV14; 8 positions match TRBD2. Germline V gene data show CDR1 as SGHDN and CDR2 as FVKESK. V dropped 1 base and J dropped 5; count of bases not matched to a gene: 15. The CDR3 sequence is 18 residues long. The CDR3 spells CASSQASGGASMRETQYF. DNA for the CDR3: TGTGCCAGCAGCCAAGCCTCGGGGGGGGCTTCCATGAGGGAGACCCAGTACTTC.